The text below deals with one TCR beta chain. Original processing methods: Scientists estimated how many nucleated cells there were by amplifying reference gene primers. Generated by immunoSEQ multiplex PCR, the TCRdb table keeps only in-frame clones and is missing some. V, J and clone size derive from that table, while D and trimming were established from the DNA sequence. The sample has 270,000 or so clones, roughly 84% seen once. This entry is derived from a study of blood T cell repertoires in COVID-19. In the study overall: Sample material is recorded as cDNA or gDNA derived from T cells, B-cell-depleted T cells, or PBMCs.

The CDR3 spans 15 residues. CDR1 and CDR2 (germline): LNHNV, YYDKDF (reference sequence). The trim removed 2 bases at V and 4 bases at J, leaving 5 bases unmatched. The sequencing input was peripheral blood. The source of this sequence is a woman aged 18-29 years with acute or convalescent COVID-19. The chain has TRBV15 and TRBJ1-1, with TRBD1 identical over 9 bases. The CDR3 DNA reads TGTGCCACCAGCAGAAAGCCGGGACAGGGCACTGAAGCTTTCTTT. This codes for CATSRKPGQGTEAFF.